The 15 T cell receptor beta chains reported below all come from one sample, sequenced in a study of beta chain features in type 1 diabetes. Expressed TCRB transcripts were sequenced, since all the RNA that had been isolated was reverse transcribed. Clones were sequenced by immunoSEQ multiplex PCR, and TCRdb holds only the in-frame ones, with some missing. This sample carries 150,000 to 170,000 clones, less than 9.5% of them seen once, and the ten largest clones take about 0.6%. The specimen sequenced was central memory CD4+ T cells from blood. All receptors come from a man between 18 and 35 years old in good health.

This clone occurred a few times. The chain employs TRBV27 and TRBJ2-4; maybe TRBD1 (6 bases). Germline lookup yields CDR1 MNHEY and CDR2 SMNVEV (reference sequence). The CDR3 runs 15 residues. Trimming removed 3 bases at V and 0 bases at J, with 9 bases between. The CDR3 loop reads CASSFDRLAKNIQYF. CDR3 DNA: TGTGCCAGCAGTTTCGACAGGCTAGCCAAAAACATTCAGTACTTC.

The CDR3 loop is CASRGQGYSPLHF. The CDR3 DNA reads as TGTGCCAGCAGGGGACAGGGGTATTCACCCCTCCACTTT. The rearrangement links TRBV6-1 to TRBJ1-6, with 10 bases matching TRBD1. In germline, CDR1 is MNHNS, CDR2 SASEGT. The CDR3 is 13 amino acids. V lost 6 bases and J lost 8; bases outside the gene matches: 1.

This clone came up many times. The chain is built from TRBV30 and TRBJ2-7; D is perhaps TRBD2 (6 bases). This CDR3 is built from 13 residues. Germline CDR1 is GTSNPN and CDR2 is SVGIG (reference sequence). V was clipped by 1 base and J by 7 bases, with 14 bases between them. In DNA form, the CDR3 reads TGTGCCTGGAGTGCCCGACTAGAATTGGAGCAGTACTTC. It is translated as CAWSARLELEQYF.

This clone was seen repeatedly, ten times or more. V usage is TRBV5-1 and J usage is TRBJ2-1; D is undetermined. Deletions cut 4 bases from V and 10 bases from J, with 12 bases between. Germline loops: CDR1 SGHRS, CDR2 YFSETQ. The CDR3 covers 12 residues. The DNA for the CDR3 is TGCGCCAGCAGCCAGGCATGGCACGAGCAGTTCTTC. Translation gives CASSQAWHEQFF. Full variable domain (rest looked up from reference TRBV5-1 and TRBJ2-1): KAGVTQTPRYLIKTRGQQVTLSCSPISGHRSVSWYQQTPGQGLQFLFEYFSETQRNKGNFPGRFSGRQFSNSRSEMNVSTLELGDSALYLCASSQAWHEQFFGPGTRLTVL.

In its sample, this clone was seen a few times. The chain combines TRBV11-3 with TRBJ2-1; 8 bases match TRBD2. CDR3 size: 15 residues. V lost 3 bases and J lost 3; bases outside the gene matches: 4. Germline values: CDR1 SGHNT, CDR2 YENEEA. The CDR3 DNA reads TGTGCCAGCAGCTTTAGCGGGACAAACTACAATGAGCAGTTCTTC. Its protein product is CASSFSGTNYNEQFF.

The chain combines TRBV15 with TRBJ1-5; D might be TRBD1 (5 bases). V lost 3 bases to trimming and J lost 2 bases, with 14 bases between them. CDR1 is LNHNV, CDR2 YYDKDF, per germline (reference sequence). The CDR3 sequence is 16 residues long. The CDR3 protein is CATSRGGLTRNQPQHF. The DNA of the CDR3 is TGTGCCACCAGCAGGGGGGGACTTACTCGCAATCAGCCCCAGCATTTT.

This clone was recorded at least ten times. The J gene is TRBJ2-7, the V gene TRBV7-2, with D maybe TRBD1 (5 bases). V was pared by 1 base and J by 2 bases, with 6 bases between. Germline values: CDR1 SGHTA, CDR2 FQGNSA. The CDR3 consists of 13 residues. This CDR3 is CASSLVRAYEQYF. CDR3 nucleotide sequence: TGTGCCAGCAGCTTAGTCAGGGCCTACGAGCAGTACTTC.

A few counts support this clone. This rearrangement joins TRBV21-1 to TRBJ1-1; the table gives TRBD1 as D, unverified against the DNA. TRBV21-1 is a listed pseudogene. This CDR3 spans 11 amino acids. This chain's CDR3 is CAGTVGTEAFF. The CDR3 DNA sequence: TGCGCCGGGACAGTAGGGACTGAAGCTTTCTTT.

The chain combines TRBV5-1 with TRBJ1-6; TRBD1 might be the D (5 bases). Germline CDR1 SGHRS, CDR2 YFSETQ. The CDR3 length is 13 residues. Trimming removed 0 bases at V and 9 bases at J, with 7 bases between. DNA for the CDR3: TGCGCCAGCAGCTTGGGGGGGGGTTCACCCCTCCACTTT. This sequence encodes CASSLGGGSPLHF.

A few counts support this clone. The CDR3 here is CASSQDRSYGYTF. In nucleotides, the CDR3 is TGTGCCAGCAGCCAAGATAGGAGTTATGGCTACACCTTC. The chain is built from TRBV4-2 and TRBJ1-2; D is uncertain. V lost 0 bases and J 5 bases, leaving 7 bases between the germline ends. The CDR3 contains 13 residues. The germline V gene has CDR1 LGHNA and CDR2 YNFKEQ.

The rearrangement uses TRBV28 and TRBJ1-6; 7 positions agree with TRBD1. V lost 5 bases and J lost 5; bases outside the gene matches: 6. The CDR3 contains 15 residues. Germline lookup yields CDR1 MDHEN and CDR2 SYDVKM. The CDR3 nucleotides read TGTGCCAGCAGTCTGGGGGACAGAAATAATTCACCCCTCCACTTT. Translating it yields CASSLGDRNNSPLHF.

This clone was counted a few times. This CDR3 is also generated by other DNA sequences in the sample. The genes are TRBV5-1 and TRBJ2-2; D call uncertain. The CDR3 is 14 residues long. The V end lost 3 bases, the J end lost 0 bases, and 6 bases lay between the germline ends. Germline CDR1 SGHRS, CDR2 YFSETQ. The CDR3 loop is CASSSPANTGELFF. The CDR3 DNA is TGCGCCAGCAGCTCCCCCGCGAACACCGGGGAGCTGTTTTTT.

This clone appeared a few times. This same CDR3 is encoded by further DNA sequences in the sample. The chain employs TRBV6-6 and TRBJ1-1; 7 nucleotides line up with TRBD1. Per germline, CDR1 MNHNY and CDR2 SVGAGI (reference sequence). V lost 2 bases and J lost 3; bases outside the gene matches: 0. The CDR3 is made up of 13 amino acids. The CDR3 DNA is TGTGCCAGCAGTTACGGACAGGACACTGAAGCTTTCTTT. Encoded protein: CASSYGQDTEAFF.

This clone was seen more than once but under ten times. This chain joins TRBV7-2 and TRBJ2-5; a weak D match, TRBD1 (6 bases). Germline CDR1 and CDR2: SGHTA and FQGNSA. The CDR3 runs to 15 residues. V lost 1 base and J 1 base, leaving 10 bases between the germline ends. The CDR3 DNA reads as TGTGCCAGCAGCTTAGTTCCAGGGGTCCAAGAGACCCAGTACTTC. Translation gives CASSLVPGVQETQYF.

This clone has only a few counts. The chain joins TRBV5-8 to TRBJ1-2; 7 positions agree with TRBD1. This CDR3 is 15 amino acids long. After removal of 0 bases from V and 5 bases from J, the junction contained 7 bases not matched to a gene. The V gene's germline CDR1 is SGHTS and CDR2 YDEGEE. The CDR3: CASSLGQGMWYGYTF. For the CDR3, the DNA is TGTGCCAGCAGCTTGGGACAGGGAATGTGGTATGGCTACACCTTC.